This TCR beta chain was documented in a study of memory B cells and T cells in multiple sclerosis. Separate sequencing covered autoproliferating (CFSE-dim) and non-proliferating (CFSE-high) T cells from stimulus-free culture. Pooled replicate wells came from about 50 million CFSE-labeled PBMCs cultured 7 days without stimulus. Without exogenous stimuli, around 0.55 uM CFSE-labeled PBMCs were cultured serum-free. Points from the study as a whole: Shared clonotype counts depended on differing compartment clone-set sizes and were normalized.

Some clones are missing from TCRdb's copy, which holds only in-frame ones; the method was immunoSEQ multiplex PCR. The repertoire holds 9,500 to 15,000 clones, with roughly 81% as singletons. The germline CDR1 and CDR2 sequences are SGHDT and YYEEEE. CDR3 length: 15 amino acids. As concerns this clone: The antigen remains unidentified. At one end, the junction sequence differs from germline, possibly due to a read error.

The V gene is TRBV5-6, the J gene TRBJ2-1; 13 nucleotides line up with TRBD2. Source material: PBMCs from blood kept in culture. The clonotype comes from a human donor with multiple sclerosis. The CDR3 bases are TGTGCCAGCAGTTTGGGACTAGCGGGATACAATGAGCAGTTCTTC. Protein product: CASSLGLAGYNEQFF.